A single T cell receptor beta chain is shown here with its context. The sample is drawn from a study of blood T cell repertoires in COVID-19. Germline-derived CDR1 and CDR2 are SGHVS and FQNEAQ. There are 16 residues in the CDR3. Trimming at V came to 7 bases and at J to 2 bases, leaving 9 bases not matched to a gene. Assay: immunoSEQ multiplex PCR; the TCRdb copy retains only in-frame clones and omits some. The sample contains roughly 240,000 clones, 83% of which appear only once. This TCR was recovered from a man between 60 and 75 years old who had recovered from COVID-19. The sample taken for sequencing was peripheral blood. This chain uses TRBV7-8 with TRBJ2-2; TRBD2 matches 8 bases. CDR3 nucleotide sequence: TGTGCCAGCAAGTCCCGGCTAGCGGGTAACACCGGGGAGCTGTTTTTT. This translates into CASKSRLAGNTGELFF.